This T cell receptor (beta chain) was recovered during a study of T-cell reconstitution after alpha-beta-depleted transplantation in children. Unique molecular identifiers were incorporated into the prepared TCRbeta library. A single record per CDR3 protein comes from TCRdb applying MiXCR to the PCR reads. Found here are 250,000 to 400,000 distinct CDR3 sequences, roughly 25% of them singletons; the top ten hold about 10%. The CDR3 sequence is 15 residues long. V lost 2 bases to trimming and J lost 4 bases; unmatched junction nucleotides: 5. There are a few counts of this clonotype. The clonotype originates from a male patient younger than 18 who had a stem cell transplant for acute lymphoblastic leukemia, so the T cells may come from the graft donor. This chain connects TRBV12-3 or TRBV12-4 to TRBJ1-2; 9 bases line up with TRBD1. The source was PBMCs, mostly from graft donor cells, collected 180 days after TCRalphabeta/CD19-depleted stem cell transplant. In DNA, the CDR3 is TGTGCCAGCAGTTTATTGGGACAGGGTAGCTATGGCTACACCTTC. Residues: CASSLLGQGSYGYTF.